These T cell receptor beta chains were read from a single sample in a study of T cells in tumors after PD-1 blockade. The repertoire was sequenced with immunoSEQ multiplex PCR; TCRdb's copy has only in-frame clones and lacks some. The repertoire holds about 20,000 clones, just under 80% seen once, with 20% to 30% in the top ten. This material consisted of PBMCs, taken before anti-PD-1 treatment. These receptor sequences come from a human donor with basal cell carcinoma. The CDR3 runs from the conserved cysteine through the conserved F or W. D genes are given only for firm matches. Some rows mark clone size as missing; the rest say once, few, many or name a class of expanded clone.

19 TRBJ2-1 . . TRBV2 CATSEGGAGVGSSYNEQFF
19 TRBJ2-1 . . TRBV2 CPSSYGGAGLGSSYNEQFF
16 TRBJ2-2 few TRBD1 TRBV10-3 CAIASTGGRDTGELFF
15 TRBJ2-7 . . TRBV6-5 CASKPGPSNRYEQYF
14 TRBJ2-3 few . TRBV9 CASSARTSTDTQYF
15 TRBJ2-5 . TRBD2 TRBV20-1 CSASDGRGGRETQYF
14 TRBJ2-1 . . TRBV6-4 CASSEKGRYNEQFF
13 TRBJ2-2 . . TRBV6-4 CASTDPNTGELFF
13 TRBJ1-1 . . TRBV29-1 CSGTQGFDTEAFF
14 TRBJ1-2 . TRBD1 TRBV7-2 CASSARQGYDGYTF
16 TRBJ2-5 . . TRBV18 CASSPPSGSGQETQYF
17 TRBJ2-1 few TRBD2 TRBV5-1 CASSLGTSGSFLHEQFF
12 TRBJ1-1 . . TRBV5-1 CASRPGPTEAFF
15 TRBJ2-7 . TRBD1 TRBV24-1 CATSDLSRGTYEQYF
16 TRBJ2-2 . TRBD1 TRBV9 CASSLRDRGFAGELFF
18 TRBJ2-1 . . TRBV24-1 CATSDPQGAGATSNEQFF
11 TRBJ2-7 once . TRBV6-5 CASSYLGQQYF
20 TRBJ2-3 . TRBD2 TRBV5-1 CASSPRLAGGPRSSTDTQYF
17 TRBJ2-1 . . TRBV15 CATSRDRRAGQRGEQFF
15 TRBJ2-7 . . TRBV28 CASTNSGVRIYEQYF
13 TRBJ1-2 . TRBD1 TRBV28 CASTGQGGDGYTF
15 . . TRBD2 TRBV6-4 CASSQTSGGYNEQFF
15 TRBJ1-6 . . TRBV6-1 CASSDLAGSDSPLHF
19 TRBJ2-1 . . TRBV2 CASRDGWAGAGSSYNEQFF
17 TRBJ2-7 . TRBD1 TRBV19 CASSIGLPGQTTYEQYF
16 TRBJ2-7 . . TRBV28 CASSLLGKAGTHEQYF
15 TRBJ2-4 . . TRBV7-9 CASSPQGGAKNIQYF
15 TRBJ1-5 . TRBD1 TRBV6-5 CASRHGTGPGQPQHF
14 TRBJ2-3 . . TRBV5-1 CASSLEQGLDGQYF
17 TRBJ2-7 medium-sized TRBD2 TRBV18 CASSPSPLAGEGGEQYF
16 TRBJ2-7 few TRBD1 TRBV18 CASSPPGTGAVYEQYF
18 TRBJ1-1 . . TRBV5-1 CASSLAVSSGVGGTEAFF
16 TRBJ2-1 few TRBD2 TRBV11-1 CASSLGLAASYNEQFF
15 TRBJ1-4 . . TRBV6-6 CASRDSGTPGEKLFF
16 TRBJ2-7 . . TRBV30 CAWSVRRLPTIYEQYF
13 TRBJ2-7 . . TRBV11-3 CASSLDHGDEQYF
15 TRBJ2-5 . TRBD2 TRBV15 CATSRDRGGPETQYF
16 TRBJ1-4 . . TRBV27 CASSSQGTLSNEKLFF
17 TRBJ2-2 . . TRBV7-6 CASTLVSGAANTGELFF
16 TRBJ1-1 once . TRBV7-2 CASSLFSGQLNTEAFF
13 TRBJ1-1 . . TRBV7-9 CASSRSGNTEAFF
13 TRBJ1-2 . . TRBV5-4 CASSLTGTYGYTF
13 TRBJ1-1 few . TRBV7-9 CASSLQLNTEAFF
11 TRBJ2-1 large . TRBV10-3 CAISVGNEQFF
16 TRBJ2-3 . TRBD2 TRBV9 CASSPGVAGSTDTQYF
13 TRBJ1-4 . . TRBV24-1 CATQASPREKLFF
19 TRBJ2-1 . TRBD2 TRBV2 CPRCHGGAREGSSYNEQFF
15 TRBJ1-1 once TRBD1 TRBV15 CATSTGTGVNTEAFF
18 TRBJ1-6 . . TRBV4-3 CASSQDLPGAAYNSPLHF
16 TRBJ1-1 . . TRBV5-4 CASSLAEQSPVAEAFF
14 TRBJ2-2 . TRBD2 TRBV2 CASGGLGIIGELFF